These 18 T cell receptor beta chains share one sample of origin, sequenced in a study of blood T cell repertoires in COVID-19. Measured with immunoSEQ multiplex PCR; TCRdb has only the in-frame clones, and not every one. The table has over 150,000 clones, 65% to 90% seen once. The material sequenced was peripheral blood. These receptors came from a woman aged 55-70 years with COVID-19, enrolled during active disease.

This chain connects TRBV7-7 to TRBJ2-7; unclear D gene. This CDR3 is built from 17 residues. The V end lost 1 base, the J end lost 2 bases, and 18 bases lay between the germline ends. The germline CDR1 and CDR2 sequences are SSHAT and FNYEAQ (reference sequence). The CDR3 here is CASSLECVPDNAYEQYV. In nucleotides, the CDR3 is TGTGCCAGCAGCTTAGAATGTGTGCCTGACAACGCCTACGAGCAGTACGTC.

This clone was seen a handful of times. The chain recombines TRBV19 with TRBJ1-1, with TRBD1 matching 9 bases. V was pared by 4 bases and J by 4 bases, with 7 bases of the junction left unmatched. The germline V gene has CDR1 LNHDA and CDR2 SQIVND (reference sequence). This CDR3 has 15 residues. This CDR3 is CASSTSGQGGTEAFF. CDR3 bases: TGTGCCAGTAGTACCTCGGGACAGGGAGGCACTGAAGCTTTCTTT.

The rearrangement uses TRBV19 and TRBJ1-1; 11 nucleotides agree with TRBD1. The CDR3 totals 16 residues. Germline CDR1 is LNHDA and CDR2 is SQIVND (reference sequence). J gave up 2 bases and V 4 bases, and 6 bases lay outside the gene matches. As DNA, the CDR3 is TGTGCCAGTAGTAAAGGACAGGGGGCGCGAAACACTGAAGCTTTCTTT. It translates to CASSKGQGARNTEAFF.

V and J are TRBV30 and TRBJ1-2; 7 bases map to TRBD1. Germline trimming cut 1 base from V and 4 bases from J; bases unmatched to any gene: 12. The CDR3 has 16 amino acids. CDR1 and CDR2 (germline): GTSNPN, SVGIG (reference sequence). The CDR3 region is CAWSGRQGVWAYGYTF. The CDR3 bases are TGTGCCTGGAGTGGTCGACAGGGCGTGTGGGCCTATGGCTACACCTTC.

The chain has TRBV14 and TRBJ2-4; TRBD2 might be the D (6 bases). CDR3 size: 14 residues. The V gene's germline CDR1 is SGHDN and CDR2 FVKESK. The V gene lost 1 base and the J gene lost 3 bases, with 7 bases spanning the gap. The CDR3 protein is CASSQASVKNIQYF. As DNA, the CDR3 is TGTGCCAGCAGCCAAGCTAGCGTCAAAAACATTCAGTACTTC. The full variable domain, rest sourced from reference TRBV14 and TRBJ2-4, is EAGVTQFPSHSVIEKGQTVTLRCDPISGHDNLYWYRRVMGKEIKFLLHFVKESKQDESGMPNNRFLAERTGGTYSTLKVQPAELEDSGVYFCASSQASVKNIQYFGAGTRLSVL.

This chain uses TRBV25-1 with TRBJ2-5, with a possible D match to TRBD1 (6 bases). The CDR3 consists of 12 residues. Between the trimmed V and J ends, which lost 7 bases and 5 bases, there was a span of 11 bases. The germline V gene has CDR1 MGHDK and CDR2 SYGVNS. This chain's CDR3 is CASISGVETQYF. CDR3 coding DNA: TGTGCCAGCATCTCAGGGGTGGAGACCCAGTACTTC.

The chain's CDR3 is CAISGNMNTEAFF. CDR3 nucleotides: TGTGCCATCAGTGGCAACATGAACACTGAAGCTTTCTTT. The rearrangement links TRBV10-3 to TRBJ1-1; D call uncertain. Trimming removed 4 bases at V and 0 bases at J, with 6 bases between. CDR3 size: 13 residues. In germline, CDR1 is ENHRY, CDR2 SYGVKD.

This clone came up a few times. The chain employs TRBV7-2 and TRBJ1-1, with TRBD1 matching over 7 bases. The germline gives CDR1 SGHTA, CDR2 FQGNSA. The V gene end was trimmed by 5 bases and the J gene end by 4 bases; junction bases not matched to a gene: 4. CDR3 size: 13 residues. The CDR3 region has the DNA TGTGCCAGCAGCCGCCAGGGGGGCACTGAAGCTTTCTTT. Its protein product is CASSRQGGTEAFF.

V gene TRBV7-9 combines with J gene TRBJ2-7, with D perhaps TRBD2 (5 bases). Trimming removed 1 base at V and 7 bases at J, with 11 bases between. The CDR3 has 13 residues. CDR1 is SEHNR, CDR2 FQNEAQ, per germline (reference sequence). CDR3 in amino acids: CASSLDPSLEQYF. The CDR3 DNA sequence: TGTGCCAGCAGCTTAGACCCTAGCTTGGAGCAGTACTTC. Together with reference TRBV7-9 and TRBJ2-7, the CDR3 gives the full variable domain: DTGVSQNPRHKITKRGQNVTFRCDPISEHNRLYWYRQTLGQGPEFLTYFQNEAQLEKSRLLSDRFSAERPKGSFSTLEIQRTEQGDSAMYLCASSLDPSLEQYFGPGTRLTVT.

This chain connects TRBV5-4 to TRBJ2-5; 8 bases are shared with TRBD1. The CDR3 is 14 residues long. The germline CDR1 and CDR2 sequences are SGHNT and YYREEE (reference sequence). V lost 3 bases, J lost 2 bases, and 3 bases stayed unmatched. The CDR3 region has the DNA TGTGCCAGCAGCTCGGGGACAGGTCAAGAGACCCAGTACTTC. Protein product: CASSSGTGQETQYF. The variable domain in full, completed from reference TRBV5-4 and TRBJ2-5, reads ETGVTQSPTHLIKTRGQQVTLRCSSQSGHNTVSWYQQALGQGPQFIFQYYREEENGRGNFPPRFSGLQFPNYSSELNVNALELDDSALYLCASSSGTGQETQYFGPGTRLLVL.

The genes are TRBV5-4 and TRBJ2-3, with 12 bases fitting TRBD2. The V gene's germline CDR1 is SGHNT and CDR2 YYREEE (reference sequence). This CDR3 has 14 amino acids. The ends lost 1 base at V and 6 bases at J; junction bases unmatched: 0. The CDR3 nucleotides read TGTGCCAGCAGCTTGCTAGCGGGGGGGGATACGCAGTATTTT. This codes for CASSLLAGGDTQYF.

The chain uses TRBV4-1 and TRBJ1-4; D unclear. From germline, CDR1 is MGHRA and CDR2 YSYEKL. V dropped 0 bases and J dropped 5 bases, with 13 bases sitting between them. This CDR3 is built from 16 residues. The CDR3 region has the DNA TGCGCCAGCAGCCAAGAGGTTTCCAGGTTAAATGAAAAACTGTTTTTT. It yields the protein CASSQEVSRLNEKLFF.

This clone occurred once. The chain combines TRBV24-1 with TRBJ2-5; 8 bases map to TRBD2. This CDR3 contains 14 residues. Germline CDR1 reads KGHDR; CDR2 reads SFDVKD. Unmatched junction bases numbered 8, after V lost 7 bases and J lost 5 bases. The CDR3 coding sequence is TGTGCCACCAGGCAGCGGGGGCCCCCCGAGACCCAGTACTTC. Translated: CATRQRGPPETQYF.

The V and J genes are TRBV7-3 and TRBJ1-3, with TRBD1 as a possible D gene (6 bases). V was clipped by 4 bases and J by 3 bases, with 13 bases between them. The CDR3 extends over 15 amino acids. CDR1 SGHTA and CDR2 FQGTGA come from the germline V gene. As DNA, the CDR3 is TGTGCCAGCAGCTCCCAAGGGACAATTGGAAACACCATATATTTT. Protein product: CASSSQGTIGNTIYF.

Notes on this clone: The sample contains more than one DNA sequence encoding this CDR3. The chain employs TRBV18 and TRBJ1-4, with D hard to call. V lost 0 bases to trimming and J lost 0 bases, with 5 bases between them. CDR3 length: 15 amino acids. In germline, CDR1 is KGHSH, CDR2 LQKENI. CDR3 region: CASSPPGATNEKLFF. DNA of the CDR3: TGTGCCAGCTCACCACCCGGGGCAACTAATGAAAAACTGTTTTTT.

The chain carries TRBV3-1 (or the pseudogene TRBV3-2) and TRBJ2-5; 10 bases map to TRBD2. CDR1 LGHDT and CDR2 YNNKEL come from the germline V gene (reference sequence). The J segment lost 5 bases and the V segment lost 3 bases, leaving 9 bases of the junction unmatched. The CDR3 is 16 residues long. The CDR3 loop reads CASSQRLAGAGETQYF. The CDR3 bases are TGTGCCAGCAGCCAGAGGCTAGCGGGAGCTGGGGAGACCCAGTACTTC.

The chain links TRBV7-2 to TRBJ2-5; 13 positions agree with TRBD2. J was trimmed by 5 bases and V by 4 bases; bases with no gene match: 7. This CDR3 region has 16 residues. Looked up from germline, CDR1 is SGHTA and CDR2 is FQGNSA. The CDR3 spells CASSSEGLAGRETQYF. The CDR3 DNA reads TGTGCCAGCAGCTCGGAGGGACTAGCGGGAAGGGAGACCCAGTACTTC.

J is TRBJ2-1 and V is TRBV5-1, with D unresolved. The V gene lost 4 bases and the J gene lost 1 base, with 12 bases spanning the gap. CDR3 length equals 15 residues. In germline, CDR1 is SGHRS, CDR2 YFSETQ. This chain's CDR3 is CASSLVHSSYNEQFF. The DNA of the CDR3 is TGCGCCAGCAGCCTGGTGCACAGTTCCTACAATGAGCAGTTCTTC. Drawing the rest from reference TRBV5-1 and TRBJ2-1, the complete variable domain is KAGVTQTPRYLIKTRGQQVTLSCSPISGHRSVSWYQQTPGQGLQFLFEYFSETQRNKGNFPGRFSGRQFSNSRSEMNVSTLELGDSALYLCASSLVHSSYNEQFFGPGTRLTVL.